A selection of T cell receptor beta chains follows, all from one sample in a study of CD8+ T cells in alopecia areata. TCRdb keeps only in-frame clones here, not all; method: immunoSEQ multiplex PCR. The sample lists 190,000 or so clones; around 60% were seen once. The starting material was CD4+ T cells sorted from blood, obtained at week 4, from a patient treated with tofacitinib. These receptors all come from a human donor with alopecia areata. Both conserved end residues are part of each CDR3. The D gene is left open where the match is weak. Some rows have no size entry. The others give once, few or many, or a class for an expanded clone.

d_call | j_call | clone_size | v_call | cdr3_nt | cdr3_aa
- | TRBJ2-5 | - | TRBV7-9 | TGTGCCAGCAGCTTAGCGCGCACAGAGGCCCAGTACTTC | CASSLARTEAQYF
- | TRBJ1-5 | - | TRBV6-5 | TGTGCCAGCAGTCGGGTAACTGGTGGGCCCCAGCATTTT | CASSRVTGGPQHF
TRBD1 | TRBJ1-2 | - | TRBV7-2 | TGTGCCAGCAGCCCTGACAGGGTCTATGGCTACACCTTC | CASSPDRVYGYTF
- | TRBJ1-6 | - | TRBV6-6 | TGTGCCAGCAGTTCCCGGGCCCCCGGGACGGGTTCACCCCTCCACTTT | CASSSRAPGTGSPLHF
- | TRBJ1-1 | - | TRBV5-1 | TGCGCCAGCAGCTTGGGCAGGGTCCGCCTCCGGGACACTGAAGCTTTCTTT | CASSLGRVRLRDTEAFF
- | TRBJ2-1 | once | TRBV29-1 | TGCAGGGGAGGGGGTCACAATGAGCAGTTCTTC | CRGGGHNEQFF
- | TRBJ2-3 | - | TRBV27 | TGTGCCAGCAGTTTGTGGCAGGGGGGTTCAGATACGCAGTATTTT | CASSLWQGGSDTQYF
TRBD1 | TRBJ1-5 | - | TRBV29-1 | TGCAGCGTTCGGGACAGGGACTCAAATCAGCCCCAGCATTTT | CSVRDRDSNQPQHF
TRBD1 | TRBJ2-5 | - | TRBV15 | TGTGCCACCAGCAGAACTCGGGACAGGGTGCTTTCTCAAGAGACCCAGTACTTC | CATSRTRDRVLSQETQYF
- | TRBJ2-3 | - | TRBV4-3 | TGCGCCAGCAGCCAAGAGTCTCAAATGAGGCTCCCACGGTATTTT | CASSQESQMRLPRYF